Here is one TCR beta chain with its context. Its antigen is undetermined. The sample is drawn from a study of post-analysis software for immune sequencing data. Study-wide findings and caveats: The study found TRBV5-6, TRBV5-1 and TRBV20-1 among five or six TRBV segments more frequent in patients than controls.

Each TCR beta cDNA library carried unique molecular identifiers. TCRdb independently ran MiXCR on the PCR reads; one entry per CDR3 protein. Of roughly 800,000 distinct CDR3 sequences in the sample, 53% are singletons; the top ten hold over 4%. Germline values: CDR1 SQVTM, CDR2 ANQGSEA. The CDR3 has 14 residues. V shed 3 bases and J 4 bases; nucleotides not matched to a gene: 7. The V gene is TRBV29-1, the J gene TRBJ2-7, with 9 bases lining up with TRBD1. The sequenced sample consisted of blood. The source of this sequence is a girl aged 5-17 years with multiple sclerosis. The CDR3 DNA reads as TGCAGCGTTGATTCCGGGACAGGGTATTACGAGCAGTACTTC. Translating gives CSVDSGTGYYEQYF.